This record covers a single T cell receptor (beta chain). The antigen is undetermined. Sequenced with the Oncomine TCR Beta short-read assay was DNA taken from cultured CD4+ T cells. TCRdb reanalysed the PCR reads using MiXCR and keeps one entry per CDR3 protein. Of 10,000 to 12,000 distinct CDR3 sequences listed, over 60% are singletons. The CDR3 has 15 residues. Germline lookup yields CDR1 SEHNR and CDR2 FQNEAQ (reference sequence). The V and J ends lost 5 bases and 2 bases respectively, with 13 bases between them. These data come from a study of vaccination and CD4 T cells after COVID-19. Study-level background: Researchers treated control cultures with a CEFX pool, an HIV-1 Nef pool, or no peptide.

Noted treatment: approximately nine-day PBMC culture with coronavirus spike peptide pools or control peptides (ViraFEST assay). The chain combines TRBV7-9 with TRBJ1-3, with a tentative D call TRBD1 (5 bases). The origin of this receptor is a human donor who had recovered from COVID-19. Sequencing was done on a sample of CD4+ T cells from blood, cultured in vitro. For the CDR3, the DNA is TGTGCCAGCAGCCAAACCAGGGTACCTGGAAACACCATATATTTT. Amino acid sequence: CASSQTRVPGNTIYF.